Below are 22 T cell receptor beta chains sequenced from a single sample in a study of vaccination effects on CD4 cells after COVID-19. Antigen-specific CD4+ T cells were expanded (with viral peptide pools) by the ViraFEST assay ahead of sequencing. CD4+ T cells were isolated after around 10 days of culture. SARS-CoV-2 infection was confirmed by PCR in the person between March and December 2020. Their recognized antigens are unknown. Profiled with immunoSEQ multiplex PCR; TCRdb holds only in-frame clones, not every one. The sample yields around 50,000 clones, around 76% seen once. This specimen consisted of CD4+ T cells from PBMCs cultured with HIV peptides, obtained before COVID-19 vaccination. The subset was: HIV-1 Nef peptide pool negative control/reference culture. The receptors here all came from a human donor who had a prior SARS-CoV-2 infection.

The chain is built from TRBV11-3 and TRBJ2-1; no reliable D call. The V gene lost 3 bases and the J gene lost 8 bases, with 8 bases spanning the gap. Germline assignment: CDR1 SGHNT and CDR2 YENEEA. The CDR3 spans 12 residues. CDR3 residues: CASSLGRDEQFF. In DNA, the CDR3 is TGTGCCAGCAGCTTGGGAAGAGATGAGCAGTTCTTC.

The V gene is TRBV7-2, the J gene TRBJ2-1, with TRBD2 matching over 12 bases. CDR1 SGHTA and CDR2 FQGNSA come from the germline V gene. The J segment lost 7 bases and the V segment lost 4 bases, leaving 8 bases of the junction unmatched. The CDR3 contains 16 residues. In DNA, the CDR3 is TGTGCCAGCAGCTCCGAACGACTAGCGGGAGAGAATGAGCAGTTCTTC. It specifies CASSSERLAGENEQFF.

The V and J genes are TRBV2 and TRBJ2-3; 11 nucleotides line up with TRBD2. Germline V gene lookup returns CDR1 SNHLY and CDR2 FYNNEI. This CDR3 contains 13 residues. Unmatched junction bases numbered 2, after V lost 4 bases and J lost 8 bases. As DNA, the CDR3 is TGTGCCAGCAGTGTAGCGGGGGGGACTACGCAGTATTTT. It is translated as CASSVAGGTTQYF.

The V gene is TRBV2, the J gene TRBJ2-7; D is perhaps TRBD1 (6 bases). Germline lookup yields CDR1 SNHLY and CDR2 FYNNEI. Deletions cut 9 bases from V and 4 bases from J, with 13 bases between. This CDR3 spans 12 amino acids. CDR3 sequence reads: CASQDSRYEQYF. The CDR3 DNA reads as TGTGCCAGTCAGGACAGCCGATACGAGCAGTACTTC.

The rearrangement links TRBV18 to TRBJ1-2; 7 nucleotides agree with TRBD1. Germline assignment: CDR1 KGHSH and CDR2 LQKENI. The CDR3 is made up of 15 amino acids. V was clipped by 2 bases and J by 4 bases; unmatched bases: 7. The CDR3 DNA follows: TGTGCCAGCTCACCAAATACAGGGGCTCCCTATGGCTACACCTTC. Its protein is CASSPNTGAPYGYTF.

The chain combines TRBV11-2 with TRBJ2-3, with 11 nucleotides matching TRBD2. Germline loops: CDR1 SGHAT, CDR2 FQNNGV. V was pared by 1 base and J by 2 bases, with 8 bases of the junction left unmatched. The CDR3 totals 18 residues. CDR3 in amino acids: CASSLGLLAGGPTDTQYF. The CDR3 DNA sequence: TGTGCCAGCAGCTTAGGTCTTCTAGCGGGGGGACCCACAGATACGCAGTATTTT. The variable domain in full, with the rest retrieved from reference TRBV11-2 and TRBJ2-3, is EAGVAQSPRYKIIEKRQSVAFWCNPISGHATLYWYQQILGQGPKLLIQFQNNGVVDDSQLPKDRFSAERLKGVDSTLKIQPAKLEDSAVYLCASSLGLLAGGPTDTQYFGPGTRLTVL.

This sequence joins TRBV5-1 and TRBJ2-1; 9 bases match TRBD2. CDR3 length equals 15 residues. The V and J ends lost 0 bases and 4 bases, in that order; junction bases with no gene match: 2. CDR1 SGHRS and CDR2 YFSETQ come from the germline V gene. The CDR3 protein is CASSLDSGSYNEQFF. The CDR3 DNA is TGCGCCAGCAGCTTGGATAGCGGGAGTTACAATGAGCAGTTCTTC.

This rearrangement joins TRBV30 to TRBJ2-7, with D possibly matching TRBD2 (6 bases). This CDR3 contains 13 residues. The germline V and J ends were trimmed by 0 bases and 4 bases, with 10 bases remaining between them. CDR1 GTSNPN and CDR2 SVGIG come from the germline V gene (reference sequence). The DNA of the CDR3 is TGTGCCTGGAGTGTAGGCCTAGCGTACGAGCAGTACTTC. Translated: CAWSVGLAYEQYF.

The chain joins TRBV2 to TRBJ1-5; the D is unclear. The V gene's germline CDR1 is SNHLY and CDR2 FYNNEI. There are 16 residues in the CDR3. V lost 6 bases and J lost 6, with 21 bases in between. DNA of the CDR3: TGTGCCAGCAGCCCCCAGGCAGGTGCCATGGGTCAGCCCCAGCATTTT. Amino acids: CASSPQAGAMGQPQHF.

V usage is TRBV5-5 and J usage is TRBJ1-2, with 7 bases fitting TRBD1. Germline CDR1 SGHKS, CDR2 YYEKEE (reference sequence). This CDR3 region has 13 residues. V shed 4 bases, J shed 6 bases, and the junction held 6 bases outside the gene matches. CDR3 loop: CASSQTGLNGYTF. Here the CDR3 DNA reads TGTGCCAGCAGCCAGACAGGGTTGAATGGCTACACCTTC.

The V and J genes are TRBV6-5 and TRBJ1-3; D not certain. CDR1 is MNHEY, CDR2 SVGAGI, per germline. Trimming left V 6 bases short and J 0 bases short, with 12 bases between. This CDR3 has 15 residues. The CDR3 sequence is CASSSGRSSGNTIYF. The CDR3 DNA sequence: TGTGCCAGCAGCTCAGGACGGAGCTCTGGAAACACCATATATTTT.

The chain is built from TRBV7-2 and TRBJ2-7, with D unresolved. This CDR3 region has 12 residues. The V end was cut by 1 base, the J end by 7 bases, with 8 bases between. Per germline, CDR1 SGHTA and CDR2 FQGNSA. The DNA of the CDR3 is TGTGCCAGCAGCTTAGTAGGATATGAGCAGTACTTC. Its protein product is CASSLVGYEQYF.

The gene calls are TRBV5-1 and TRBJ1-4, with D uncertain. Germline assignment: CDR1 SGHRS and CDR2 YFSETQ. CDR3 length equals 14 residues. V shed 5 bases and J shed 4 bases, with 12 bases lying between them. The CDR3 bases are TGCGCCAGCAGGTCTGGAGATTTTAATGAAAAACTGTTTTTT. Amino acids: CASRSGDFNEKLFF.

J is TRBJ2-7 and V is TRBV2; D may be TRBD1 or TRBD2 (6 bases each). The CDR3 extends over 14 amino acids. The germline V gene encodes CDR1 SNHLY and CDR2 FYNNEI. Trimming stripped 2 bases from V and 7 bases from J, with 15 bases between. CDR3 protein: CASSEIWGAGEQYF. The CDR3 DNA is TGTGCCAGCAGTGAAATATGGGGGGCCGGGGAGCAGTACTTC.

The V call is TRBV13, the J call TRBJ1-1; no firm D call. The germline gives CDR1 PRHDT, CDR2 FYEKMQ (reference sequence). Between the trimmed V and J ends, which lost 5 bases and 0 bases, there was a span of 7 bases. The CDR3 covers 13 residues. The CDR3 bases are TGTGCCAGCAGCCCCCATTTGAACACTGAAGCTTTCTTT. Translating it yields CASSPHLNTEAFF.

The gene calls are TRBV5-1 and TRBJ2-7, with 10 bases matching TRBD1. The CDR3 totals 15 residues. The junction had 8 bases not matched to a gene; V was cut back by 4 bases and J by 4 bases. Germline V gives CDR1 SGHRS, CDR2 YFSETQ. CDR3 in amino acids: CASSHSGTGEYEQYF. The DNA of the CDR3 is TGCGCCAGCAGCCACTCCGGGACAGGGGAATACGAGCAGTACTTC.

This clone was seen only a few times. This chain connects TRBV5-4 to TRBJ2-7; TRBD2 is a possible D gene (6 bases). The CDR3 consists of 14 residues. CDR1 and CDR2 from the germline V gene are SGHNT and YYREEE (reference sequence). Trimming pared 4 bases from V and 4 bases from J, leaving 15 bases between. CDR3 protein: CASSPDLGGYEQYF. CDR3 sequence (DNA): TGTGCCAGCAGCCCCGACCTGGGGGGATACGAGCAGTACTTC.

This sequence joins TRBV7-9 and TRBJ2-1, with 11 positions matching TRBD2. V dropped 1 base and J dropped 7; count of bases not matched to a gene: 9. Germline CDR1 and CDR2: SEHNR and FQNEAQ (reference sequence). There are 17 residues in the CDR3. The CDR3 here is CASSLVLTSGSMNEQFF. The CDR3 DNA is TGTGCCAGCAGCTTAGTGCTTACTAGCGGGAGCATGAATGAGCAGTTCTTC.

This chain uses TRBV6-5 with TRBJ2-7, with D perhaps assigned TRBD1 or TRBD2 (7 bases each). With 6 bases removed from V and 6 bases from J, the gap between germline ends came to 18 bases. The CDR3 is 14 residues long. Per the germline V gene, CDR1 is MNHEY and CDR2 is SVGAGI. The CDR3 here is CASRRTTGEGEQYF. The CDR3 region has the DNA TGTGCCAGCAGGAGAACCACAGGGGAGGGCGAGCAGTACTTC.

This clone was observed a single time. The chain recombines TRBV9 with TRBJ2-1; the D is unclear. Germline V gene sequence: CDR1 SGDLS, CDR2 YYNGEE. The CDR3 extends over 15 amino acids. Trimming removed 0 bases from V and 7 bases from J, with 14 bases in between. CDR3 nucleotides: TGTGCCAGCAGCGTAGGTCCGATACCCCATAATGAGCAGTTCTTC. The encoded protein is CASSVGPIPHNEQFF.

For the CDR3, the DNA is TGTGCCAGCAGCTTGGGGGCTCAGCCCCAGCATTTT. Residues: CASSLGAQPQHF. The chain recombines TRBV7-9 with TRBJ1-5, with D perhaps matching TRBD1 (6 bases). The V end was cut by 3 bases, the J end by 6 bases, with 6 bases between. This CDR3 is built from 12 residues. From germline, CDR1 is SEHNR and CDR2 FQNEAQ (reference sequence).

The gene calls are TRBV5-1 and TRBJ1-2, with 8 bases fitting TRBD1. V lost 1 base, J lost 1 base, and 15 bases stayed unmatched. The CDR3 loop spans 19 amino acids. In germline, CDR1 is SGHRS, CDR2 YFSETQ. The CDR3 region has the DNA TGCGCCAGCAGCTTGCTCGCGACAGGGGCGCAGGGGGTTAACTATGGCTACACCTTC. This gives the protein CASSLLATGAQGVNYGYTF.